These T cell receptor beta chains were read from a single sample in a study of cytomegalovirus exposure and HLA in healthy donors. TCRdb's table, derived via immunoSEQ multiplex PCR, lists solely in-frame clones and lacks some. The sample contains 110,000 or so clones, roughly two thirds of which appear only once. The specimen was PBMCs. These receptors originate from a man aged 35 to 55 in good health and CMV-seronegative. CDR3s include the opening cysteine and the closing phenylalanine or tryptophan. A D gene is named only where the DNA matches it firmly. Rows may omit the clone size; those that give it use once, few, many or a size class.

V,D,J,size,DNA,CDR3
TRBV29-1,NA,TRBJ1-2,NA,TGCAGCGTTGGGAGACAGGCCCAAAACTATGGCTACACCTTC,CSVGRQAQNYGYTF
TRBV5-6,NA,TRBJ1-1,NA,TGTGCCAGCAGCTTACGTGGGCCCGGGGGGAACACTGAAGCTTTCTTT,CASSLRGPGGNTEAFF
TRBV29-1,NA,TRBJ1-1,NA,TGCAGCGTTGACGGAGGGCTGCGTACTGAAGCTTTCTTT,CSVDGGLRTEAFF
TRBV28,TRBD1,TRBJ2-6,NA,TGTGCCATCAACCCCGGGACAGGGGGTGCTGGGGCCAACGTCCTGACTTTC,CAINPGTGGAGANVLTF
TRBV5-1,TRBD1,TRBJ1-3,NA,TGCGCCAGCACGCTTTCCGGGACAGCTGGAAACACCATATATTTT,CASTLSGTAGNTIYF
TRBV6-5,TRBD1,TRBJ1-6,NA,TGTGCCAGCAGTTACTCGACAGGGGACCTCCACTTT,CASSYSTGDLHF
TRBV27,TRBD1,TRBJ2-5,NA,TGTGCCAGCAGTTTCAGGGACAGGGCAGAGACCCAGTACTTC,CASSFRDRAETQYF
TRBV6-1,TRBD1,TRBJ2-5,NA,TGTGCCAGCAGCCCGGACAGGGGTGGAGAGACCCAGTACTTC,CASSPDRGGETQYF
TRBV21-1,NA,TRBJ2-5,NA,TGTGCCAGCCATTGGCGACTGGGGGCCGCAAGGGAGACCCAGTACTTC,CASHWRLGAARETQYF
TRBV2,NA,TRBJ1-5,NA,TGTGCCAGCAGTGAAAATTCCCCAGGTTCACATCAGCCCCAGCATTTT,CASSENSPGSHQPQHF
TRBV9,TRBD1,TRBJ1-3,NA,TGTGCCAGCAGCGCTAACAAACCGGGACAGGGGGTCTCTGGAAACACCATATATTTT,CASSANKPGQGVSGNTIYF
TRBV5-4,NA,TRBJ2-5,NA,TGTGCCAGCAGCTTACCAATTGCCCAGGGCCGAGGAGAGACCCAGTACTTC,CASSLPIAQGRGETQYF
TRBV5-6,TRBD1,TRBJ1-2,NA,TGTGCCAGCAGGTATGGACAGGGGTATGGCTACACCTTC,CASRYGQGYGYTF
TRBV28,NA,TRBJ2-1,NA,TGTGCCAGCAGTCAGGGAAGTGAGCAGTTCTTC,CASSQGSEQFF
TRBV7-3,TRBD2,TRBJ2-1,NA,TGTGCCAGCAGTCGGACTAGTGGGGATGAGCAGTTCTTC,CASSRTSGDEQFF
TRBV28,NA,TRBJ1-6,NA,TGTGCCAGCAGTCCTCAACGGGACATTTGGGATCATTCACCCCTCCACTTT,CASSPQRDIWDHSPLHF
TRBV4-3,NA,TRBJ1-2,few,TGCGCCAGCAAAACTTTAGCAGGGCCTAACTATGGCTACACCTTC,CASKTLAGPNYGYTF
TRBV7-9,NA,TRBJ2-6,NA,TGTGCCAGCAGCTCCCCGGGGGTTCCTGGGGCCAACGTCCTGACTTTC,CASSSPGVPGANVLTF
TRBV7-3,TRBD2,TRBJ2-5,NA,TGTGCCAGCAGCTTAATAGCCGGGGGGGGTGGTGAGACCCAGTACTTC,CASSLIAGGGGETQYF
TRBV7-8,NA,TRBJ2-1,NA,TGTGCCAGCAGCTTAGGGCCACAAGGGGGGCAGTTCTTC,CASSLGPQGGQFF
TRBV29-1,NA,TRBJ2-7,NA,TGCAGCGTTCAAGACTGGGAGGGGGACTTCTACGAGCAGTACTTC,CSVQDWEGDFYEQYF
TRBV6-1,NA,TRBJ1-2,NA,TGTGCCAGCAGTTCCAGGGGCGGCTATGGCTACACCTTC,CASSSRGGYGYTF
TRBV15,NA,TRBJ2-7,few,TGTGCCACCAGCATTTTTTCCGGGACATTGTACGAGCAGTACTTC,CATSIFSGTLYEQYF
TRBV5-1,NA,TRBJ1-1,NA,TGCGCCAGCAGCTTGGGACACGACACTGAAGCTTTCTTT,CASSLGHDTEAFF
TRBV5-6,TRBD1,TRBJ2-7,NA,TGTGCCAGCAGCTGGAGGACAGGGGTCGAGCAGTACTTC,CASSWRTGVEQYF
TRBV5-4,TRBD2,TRBJ2-3,NA,TGTGCCAGCAGCCTCCAGCGGGGCCGCACAGATACGCAGTATTTT,CASSLQRGRTDTQYF
TRBV5-6,NA,TRBJ1-1,NA,TGTGCCAGCAGCTCGTACCAGTACACTGAAGCTTTCTTT,CASSSYQYTEAFF
TRBV7-9,NA,TRBJ1-2,NA,TGTTCCAGCAGCTCCTCCCTGTCCTCTGGCTACACCTTC,CSSSSSLSSGYTF
TRBV5-1,TRBD2,TRBJ2-5,NA,TGCGCCAGCAGCGTGGGACTAGCGCAAGAGACCCAGTACTTC,CASSVGLAQETQYF
TRBV5-1,NA,TRBJ2-7,NA,TGCGCCAGCAGCTTGGGGACACTCCTCGGCGAGCAGTACTTC,CASSLGTLLGEQYF
TRBV9,NA,TRBJ2-1,NA,TGTGCCAGCAGCGTAGCTCCGAGCTCCTACAATGAGCAGTTCTTC,CASSVAPSSYNEQFF
TRBV19,NA,TRBJ2-5,few,TGTGCCAGTAGTATCATTGGCAGTTTGGAGACCCAGTACTTC,CASSIIGSLETQYF
TRBV9,NA,TRBJ1-2,NA,TGTGCCAGCAGCGTAACCCCCCGGGGATCTGGCTACACCTTC,CASSVTPRGSGYTF
TRBV2,NA,TRBJ2-2,few,TGTGCCAGCGACTTAGCCGGGGAGCTGTTTTTT,CASDLAGELFF
TRBV5-1,TRBD1,TRBJ2-5,NA,TGCGCCAGTTGTAAGGGACAGGGAGGGGAGACCCAGTACTTC,CASCKGQGGETQYF
TRBV9,NA,TRBJ1-2,NA,TGTGCCAGCAGCGTAGAAGTCGGGGGAACCTATGGCTACACCTTC,CASSVEVGGTYGYTF
TRBV5-1,NA,TRBJ1-2,NA,TGCGCCAGCAGCACCCCCGGGCGGGAGGGCTACACCTTC,CASSTPGREGYTF
TRBV14,TRBD1,TRBJ1-4,NA,TGTGCCAGCAGCCGAGCTGGGGGGACAGGAGCTGAAAAACTGTTTTTT,CASSRAGGTGAEKLFF
TRBV7-2,NA,TRBJ1-5,NA,TGTGCCAGCAGCTTAGAAGAGGGTCAGCCCCAGCATTTT,CASSLEEGQPQHF
TRBV2,NA,TRBJ1-5,NA,TGTGCCAGCATGCCGGGAGAGGAACTTCAGCCCCAGCATTTT,CASMPGEELQPQHF
TRBV4-1,NA,TRBJ2-2,NA,TGCGCCAGCAGCCAAGCAAGACAGTATTCGAACACCGGGGAGCTGTTTTTT,CASSQARQYSNTGELFF
TRBV14,TRBD2,TRBJ2-5,NA,TGTGCCAGCAGCCAAGATCAAAGCGGGGGTCAACAAGAGACCCAGTACTTC,CASSQDQSGGQQETQYF
TRBV6-1,TRBD1,TRBJ1-6,NA,TGTGCCAGCAGTGTCTTTTGGGGACAGGGGTACAATTCACCCCTCCACTTT,CASSVFWGQGYNSPLHF
TRBV14,NA,TRBJ2-2,NA,TGTGCCAGCAGCCAAGATTATGGATTGGGCGATGCGAACACCGGGGAGCTGTTTTTT,CASSQDYGLGDANTGELFF
TRBV6-4,TRBD2,TRBJ2-3,NA,TGTGCCAGCAGTGACTCGGCTAGCGGGGGGAAGTATTTT,CASSDSASGGKYF
TRBV18,NA,TRBJ2-7,NA,TGTGCCAGCTCACTACAGGGTCCGGGCGAGCAGTACTTC,CASSLQGPGEQYF
TRBV5-1,TRBD1,TRBJ1-5,NA,TGCGCCAGCAGCGTAAACAGGGGCGCTGATCAGCCCCAGCATTTT,CASSVNRGADQPQHF
TRBV27,TRBD1,TRBJ1-2,NA,TGTGCCAGCAGTTTAACGGGACAGGGGATTTCTGGCTACACCTTC,CASSLTGQGISGYTF